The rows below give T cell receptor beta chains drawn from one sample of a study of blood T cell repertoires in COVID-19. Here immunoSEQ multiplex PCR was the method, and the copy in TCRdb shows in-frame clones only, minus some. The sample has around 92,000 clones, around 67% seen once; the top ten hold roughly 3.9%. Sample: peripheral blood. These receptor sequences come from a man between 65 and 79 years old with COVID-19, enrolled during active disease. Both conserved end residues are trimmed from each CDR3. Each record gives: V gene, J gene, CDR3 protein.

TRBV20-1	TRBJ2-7	SASWVSTDYEQY
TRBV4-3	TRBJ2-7	ASSRGGGSYEQY
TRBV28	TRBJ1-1	ASSLFWQGRGNTEAF
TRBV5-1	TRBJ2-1	ASSLGGTGGNEQF
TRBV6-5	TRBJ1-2	ASSWDRRDGYT
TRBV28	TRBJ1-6	ASSLPGQPNSPLH
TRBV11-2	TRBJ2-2	ASSLLAGGPSNTGELF
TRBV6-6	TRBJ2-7	ASSYDGGGNEQY
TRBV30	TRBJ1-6	AWSGQGNSPLH
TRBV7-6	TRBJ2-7	ASSLVSGAGEQY
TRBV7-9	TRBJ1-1	ASSPYRQGATEAF
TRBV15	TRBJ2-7	ATSRDLRTSGDYEQY
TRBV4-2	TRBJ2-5	ASSLTRGQETQY
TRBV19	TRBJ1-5	ASSPGTRGNQPQH
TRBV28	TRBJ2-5	ASSPQTGFETQY
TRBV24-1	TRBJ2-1	ATSSPLAGRESEQF
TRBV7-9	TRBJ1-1	ASSLDGTGRGDTEAF
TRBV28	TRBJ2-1	ASRLAGGPNNEQF
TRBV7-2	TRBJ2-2	ASRASQGLVGELF
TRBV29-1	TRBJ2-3	SVDGVDYDSTDTQY
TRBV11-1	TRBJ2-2	ASRAGGNTGELF
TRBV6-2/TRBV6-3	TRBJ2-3	ASSYDEGGVTDTQY
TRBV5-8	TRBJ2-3	ASSLGTGGSTDTQY
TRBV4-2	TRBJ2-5	ASSLTGGRGETQY
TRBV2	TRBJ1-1	ATQGGLGTEAF
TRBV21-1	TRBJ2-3	ASRYGQGFADTQY
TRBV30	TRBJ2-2	AWSVSQGGVSGELF
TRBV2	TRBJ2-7	ASSEWQGHPYEQY
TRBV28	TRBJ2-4	ASSLARGDIQY
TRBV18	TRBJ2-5	ASSPREGAGETQY
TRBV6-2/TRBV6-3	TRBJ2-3	ASSYLGTPDTQY
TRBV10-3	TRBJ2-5	AISEGLAENQETQY
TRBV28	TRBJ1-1	ARGGDTEAF
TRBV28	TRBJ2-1	ASSLGWGTGYDEQF
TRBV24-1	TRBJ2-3	ATSRTGDTDTQY
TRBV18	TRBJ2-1	ASSPTSGGNEQF
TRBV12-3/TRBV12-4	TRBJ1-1	ASSRRAATEAF
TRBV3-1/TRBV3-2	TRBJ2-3	ASSFLAGGPTDTQY
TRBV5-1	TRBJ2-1	ASSPDRGIYNEQF
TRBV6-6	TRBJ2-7	ASSYSTGAYEQY
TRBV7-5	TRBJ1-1	VRSPPPREDKDTEAF